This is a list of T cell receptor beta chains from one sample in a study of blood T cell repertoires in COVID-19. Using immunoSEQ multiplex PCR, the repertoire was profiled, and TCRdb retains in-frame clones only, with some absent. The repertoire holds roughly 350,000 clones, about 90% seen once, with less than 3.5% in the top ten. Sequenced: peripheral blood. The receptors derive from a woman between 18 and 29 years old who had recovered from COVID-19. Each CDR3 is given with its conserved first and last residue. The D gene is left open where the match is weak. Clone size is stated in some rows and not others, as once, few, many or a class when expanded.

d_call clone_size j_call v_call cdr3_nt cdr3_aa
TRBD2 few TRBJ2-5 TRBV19 TGTGCCAGTAGTAGACCGGGGGGGGAGACCCAGTACTTC CASSRPGGETQYF
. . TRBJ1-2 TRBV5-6 TGTGCCAGCAGCCCTGGTGTCGGTGGCTACACCTTC CASSPGVGGYTF
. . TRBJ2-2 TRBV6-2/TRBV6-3 TGTGCCAGCAGTTACTCGACGGGTGTGAGGACCGGGGAGCTGTTTTTT CASSYSTGVRTGELFF
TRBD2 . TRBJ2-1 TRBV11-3 TGTGCCAGCAGCGAGACTAGCGGGAGGGCCCCTGAGCAGTTCTTC CASSETSGRAPEQFF
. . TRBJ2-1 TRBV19 TGTGCCAGTAGTATAGAGGCCGGGACTGGCTACAATGAGCAGTTCTTC CASSIEAGTGYNEQFF
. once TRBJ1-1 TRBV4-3 TGCGCCAGCAGCCAAGATCCTGCAGGGTCCACTGAAGCTTTCTTT CASSQDPAGSTEAFF
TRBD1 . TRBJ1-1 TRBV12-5 TGTGCTAGTGGCTACGGGGACAGGGTTGGGATGAACACTGAAGCTTTCTTT CASGYGDRVGMNTEAFF
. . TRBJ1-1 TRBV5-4 TGTGCCAGCAGCTTGGTCGGGTTTGTAGGCACTGAAGCTTTCTTT CASSLVGFVGTEAFF
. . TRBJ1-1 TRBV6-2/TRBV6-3 TGTGCCAGCAGTTACTCTCACATAATGAACACTGAAGCTTTCTTT CASSYSHIMNTEAFF
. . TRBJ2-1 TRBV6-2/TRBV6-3 TGTGCCAGCAGTTACTCGACTACGGGGTCGGGCAATGAGCAGTTCTTC CASSYSTTGSGNEQFF
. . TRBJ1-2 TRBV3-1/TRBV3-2 TGTGCCAGCAGCCATATCCGCGGGGACTATGGCTACACCTTC CASSHIRGDYGYTF
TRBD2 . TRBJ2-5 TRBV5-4 TGTGCCAGCAGCCCAAAAGCGGGGTGGGAAGGTCCCCAGTACTTC CASSPKAGWEGPQYF
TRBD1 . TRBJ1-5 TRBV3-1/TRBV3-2 TGTGCCAGCAGTGCTACCGGGACAGGGGAATGGAATCAGCCCCAGCATTTT CASSATGTGEWNQPQHF
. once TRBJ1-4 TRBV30 TGTGCCTGGAACAGGGCAACTAATGAAAAACTGTTTTTT CAWNRATNEKLFF
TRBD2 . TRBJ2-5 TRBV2 TGTGCCAGCTGGGACTACCCAGAGACCCAGTACTTC CASWDYPETQYF
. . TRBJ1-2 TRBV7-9 TGTGCCAGCAGCTTAGGACAATCCCGCAACACCTTC CASSLGQSRNTF
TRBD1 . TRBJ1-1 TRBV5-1 TGCGCCAGCAGCACCGGGACAGGGGGCGGGGTGAACACTGAAGCTTTCTTT CASSTGTGGGVNTEAFF
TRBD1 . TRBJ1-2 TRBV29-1 TGCAGCGCCGGACAGGACTATGGCTACACCTTC CSAGQDYGYTF
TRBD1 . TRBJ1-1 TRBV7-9 TGTGCCAGCAGCTTAGGAGGACAGGCTTCTGAGGAAGCTTTCTTT CASSLGGQASEEAFF
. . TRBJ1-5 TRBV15 TGTGCCACCAGCAGAGATCAGGGCAGCAATCAGCCCCAGCATTTT CATSRDQGSNQPQHF
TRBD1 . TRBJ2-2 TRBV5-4 TGTGCCAGCAGCTTGGAGACAGGGGGATACACCGGGGAGCTGTTTTTT CASSLETGGYTGELFF
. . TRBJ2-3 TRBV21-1 TGTGCCAGCAGCAAACTCCTAGCGACCGGGACAGCCACAGATACGCAGTATTTT CASSKLLATGTATDTQYF
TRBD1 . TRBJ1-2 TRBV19 TGTGCCAGTAGCGACAGGGACCGACGCCTCTATGGCTACACCTTC CASSDRDRRLYGYTF
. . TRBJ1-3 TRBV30 TGTGCCTCCGCGGGCGTTACTGGAAACACCATATATTTT CASAGVTGNTIYF
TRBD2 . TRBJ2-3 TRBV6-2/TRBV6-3 TGTGCCAGCAGCCACGGCGGACTAGCGGGGACCCCCCCAGATACGCAGTATTTT CASSHGGLAGTPPDTQYF
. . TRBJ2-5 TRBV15 TGTGCCACCAGCAGAGCTAACCAAGAGACCCAGTACTTC CATSRANQETQYF
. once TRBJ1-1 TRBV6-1 TGTGCCAGCAGTGAACAGGCGAACACTGAAGCTTTCTTT CASSEQANTEAFF
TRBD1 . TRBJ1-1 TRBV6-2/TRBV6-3 TGTGCCAGCAGTGGGAGACAGGGGAGGTACACTGAAGCTTTCTTT CASSGRQGRYTEAFF
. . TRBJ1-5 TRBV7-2 TGTGCCAGCAGCTTCGGTGATAGCAATCAGCCCCAGCATTTT CASSFGDSNQPQHF
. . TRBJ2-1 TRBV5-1 TGCGCCAGCGGACCAGGGGACGAATACAATGAGCAGTTCTTC CASGPGDEYNEQFF
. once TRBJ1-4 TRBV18 TGTGCCAGCTCCCGACAGAATGAAAAACTGTTTTTT CASSRQNEKLFF
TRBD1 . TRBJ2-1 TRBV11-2 TGTGCCAGCAGCATGGACAGGGTGAACAATGAGCAGTTCTTC CASSMDRVNNEQFF
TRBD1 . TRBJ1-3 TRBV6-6 TGTGCCACCCAGGGACAGTCTAACACCATATATTTT CATQGQSNTIYF
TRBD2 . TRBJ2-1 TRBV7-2 TGTGCCAGCAGCTTAGGGGGCGGCGGGAGCTCCTACAATGAGCAGTTCTTC CASSLGGGGSSYNEQFF
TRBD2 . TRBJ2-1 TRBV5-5 TGTGCCAGCAGTAGGCGGGAGGGCACGAATGAGCAGTTCTTC CASSRREGTNEQFF
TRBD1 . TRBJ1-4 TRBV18 TGTGCCAGCTCACCGAACGCTGGGACAGCAACTAATGAAAAACTGTTTTTT CASSPNAGTATNEKLFF
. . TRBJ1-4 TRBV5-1 TGCGCCAGCAGCCTGGGAGTTCTCAGGGGCGCTGAAAAACTGTTTTTT CASSLGVLRGAEKLFF